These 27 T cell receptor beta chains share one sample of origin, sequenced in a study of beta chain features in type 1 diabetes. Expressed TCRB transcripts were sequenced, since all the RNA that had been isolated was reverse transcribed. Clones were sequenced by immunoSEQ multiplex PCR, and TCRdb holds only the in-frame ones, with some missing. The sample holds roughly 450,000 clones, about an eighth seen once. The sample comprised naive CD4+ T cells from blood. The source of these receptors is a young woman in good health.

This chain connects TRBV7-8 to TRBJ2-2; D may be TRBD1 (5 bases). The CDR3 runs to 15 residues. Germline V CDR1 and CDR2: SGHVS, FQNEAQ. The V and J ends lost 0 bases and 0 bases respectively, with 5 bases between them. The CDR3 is CASSLAGPNTGELFF. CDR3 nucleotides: TGTGCCAGCAGCTTAGCGGGGCCGAACACCGGGGAGCTGTTTTTT.

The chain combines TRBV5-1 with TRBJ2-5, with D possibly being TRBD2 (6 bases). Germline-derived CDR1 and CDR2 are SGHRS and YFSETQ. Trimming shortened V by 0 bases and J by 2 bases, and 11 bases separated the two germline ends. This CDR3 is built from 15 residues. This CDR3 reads CASSLVSGGQETQYF. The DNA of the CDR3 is TGCGCCAGCAGCTTGGTTTCCGGGGGTCAAGAGACCCAGTACTTC.

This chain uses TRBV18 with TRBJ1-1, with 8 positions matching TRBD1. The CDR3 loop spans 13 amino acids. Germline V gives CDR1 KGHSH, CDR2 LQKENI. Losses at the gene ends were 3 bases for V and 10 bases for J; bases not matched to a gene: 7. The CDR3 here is CASSPGQANGAFF. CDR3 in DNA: TGTGCCAGCTCACCGGGACAGGCAAATGGAGCTTTCTTT.

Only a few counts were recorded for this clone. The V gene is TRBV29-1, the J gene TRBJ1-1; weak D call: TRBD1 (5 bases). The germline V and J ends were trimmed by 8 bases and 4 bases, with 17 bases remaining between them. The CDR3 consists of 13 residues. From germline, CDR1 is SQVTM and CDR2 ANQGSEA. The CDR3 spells CSTFGGVRTEAFF. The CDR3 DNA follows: TGCAGCACTTTTGGGGGGGTACGCACTGAAGCTTTCTTT.

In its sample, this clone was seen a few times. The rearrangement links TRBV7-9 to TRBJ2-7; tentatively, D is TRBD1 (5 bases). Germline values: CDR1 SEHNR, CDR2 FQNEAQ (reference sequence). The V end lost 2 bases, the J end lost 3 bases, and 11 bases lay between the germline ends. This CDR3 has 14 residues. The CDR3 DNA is TGTGCCAGCAGCTTATCTTCAGGGAACTACGAGCAGTACTTC. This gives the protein CASSLSSGNYEQYF.

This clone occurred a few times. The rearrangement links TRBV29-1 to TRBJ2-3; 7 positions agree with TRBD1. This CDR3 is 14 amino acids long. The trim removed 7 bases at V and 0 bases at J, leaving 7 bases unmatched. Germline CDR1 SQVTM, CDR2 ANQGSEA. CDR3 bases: TGCAGCGCAAGGACAGGCGCTAGCACAGATACGCAGTATTTT. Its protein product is CSARTGASTDTQYF.

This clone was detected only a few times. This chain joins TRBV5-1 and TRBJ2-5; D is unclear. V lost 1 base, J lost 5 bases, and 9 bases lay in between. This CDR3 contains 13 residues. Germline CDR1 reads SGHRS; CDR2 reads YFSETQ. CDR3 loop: CASSLKPVETQYF. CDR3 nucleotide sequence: TGCGCCAGCAGCTTGAAGCCCGTTGAGACCCAGTACTTC.

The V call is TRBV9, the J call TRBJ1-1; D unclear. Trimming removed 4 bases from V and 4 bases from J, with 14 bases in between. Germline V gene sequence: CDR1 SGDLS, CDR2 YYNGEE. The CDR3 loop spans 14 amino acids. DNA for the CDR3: TGTGCCAGCAGCCTGCAGCTGGGTGGCACTGAAGCTTTCTTT. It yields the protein CASSLQLGGTEAFF. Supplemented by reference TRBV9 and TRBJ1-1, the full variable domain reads DSGVTQTPKHLITATGQRVTLRCSPRSGDLSVYWYQQSLDQGLQFLIQYYNGEERAKGNILERFSAQQFPDLHSELNLSSLELGDSALYFCASSLQLGGTEAFFGQGTRLTVV.

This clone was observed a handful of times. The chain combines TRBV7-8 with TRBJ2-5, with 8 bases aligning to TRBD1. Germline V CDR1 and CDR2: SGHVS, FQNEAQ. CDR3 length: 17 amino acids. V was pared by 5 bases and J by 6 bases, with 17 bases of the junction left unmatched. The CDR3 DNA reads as TGTGCCAGCAGCCCCCACGGCAGGGGGCGAGGTAGAAAGACCCAGTACTTC. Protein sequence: CASSPHGRGRGRKTQYF.

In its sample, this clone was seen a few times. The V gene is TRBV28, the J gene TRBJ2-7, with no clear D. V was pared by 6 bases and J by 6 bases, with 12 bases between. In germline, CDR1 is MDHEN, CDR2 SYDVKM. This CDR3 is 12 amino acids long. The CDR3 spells CASSPIGPEQYF. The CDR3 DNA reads TGTGCCAGCAGCCCGATCGGACCCGAGCAGTACTTC. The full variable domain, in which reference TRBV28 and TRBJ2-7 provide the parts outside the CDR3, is DVKVTQSSRYLVKRTGEKVFLECVQDMDHENMFWYRQDPGLGLRLIYFSYDVKMKEKGDIPEGYSVSREKKERFSLILESASTNQTSMYLCASSPIGPEQYFGPGTRLTVT.

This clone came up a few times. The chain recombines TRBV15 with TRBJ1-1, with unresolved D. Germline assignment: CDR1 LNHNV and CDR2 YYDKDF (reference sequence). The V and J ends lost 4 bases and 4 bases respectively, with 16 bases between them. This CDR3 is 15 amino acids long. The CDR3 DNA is TGTGCCACCAGCATTAGAATCACCCGGGGCACTGAAGCTTTCTTT. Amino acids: CATSIRITRGTEAFF. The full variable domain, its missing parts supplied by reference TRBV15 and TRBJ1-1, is DAMVIQNPRYQVTQFGKPVTLSCSQTLNHNVMYWYQQKSSQAPKLLFHYYDKDFNNEADTPDNFQSRRPNTSFCFLDIRSPGLGDTAMYLCATSIRITRGTEAFFGQGTRLTVV.

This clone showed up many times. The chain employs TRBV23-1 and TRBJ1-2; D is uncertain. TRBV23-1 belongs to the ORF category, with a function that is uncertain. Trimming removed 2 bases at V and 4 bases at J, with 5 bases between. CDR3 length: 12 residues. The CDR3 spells CASSQAGYGYTF. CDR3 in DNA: TGCGCCAGCAGTCAAGCGGGCTATGGCTACACCTTC.

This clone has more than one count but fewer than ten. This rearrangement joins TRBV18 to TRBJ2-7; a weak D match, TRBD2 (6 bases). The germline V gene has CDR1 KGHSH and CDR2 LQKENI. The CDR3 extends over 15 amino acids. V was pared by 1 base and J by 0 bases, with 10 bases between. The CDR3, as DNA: TGTGCCAGCTCACCACTCAGCGGGCTCTCCTACGAGCAGTACTTC. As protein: CASSPLSGLSYEQYF. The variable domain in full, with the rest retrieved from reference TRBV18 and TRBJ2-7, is NAGVMQNPRHLVRRRGQEARLRCSPMKGHSHVYWYRQLPEEGLKFMVYLQKENIIDESGMPKERFSAEFPKEGPSILRIQQVVRGDSAAYFCASSPLSGLSYEQYFGPGTRLTVT.

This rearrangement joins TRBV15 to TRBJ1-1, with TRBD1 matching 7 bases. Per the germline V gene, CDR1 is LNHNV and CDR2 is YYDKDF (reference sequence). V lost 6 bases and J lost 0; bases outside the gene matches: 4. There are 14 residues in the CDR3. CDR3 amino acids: CATRAGGMNTEAFF. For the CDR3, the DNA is TGTGCCACCAGGGCAGGGGGTATGAACACTGAAGCTTTCTTT.

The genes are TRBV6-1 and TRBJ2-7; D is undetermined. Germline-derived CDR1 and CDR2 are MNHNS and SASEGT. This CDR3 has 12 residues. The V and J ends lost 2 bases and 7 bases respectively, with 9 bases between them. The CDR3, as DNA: TGTGCCAGCAGTGAAACCCGGTATGAGCAGTACTTC. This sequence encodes CASSETRYEQYF.

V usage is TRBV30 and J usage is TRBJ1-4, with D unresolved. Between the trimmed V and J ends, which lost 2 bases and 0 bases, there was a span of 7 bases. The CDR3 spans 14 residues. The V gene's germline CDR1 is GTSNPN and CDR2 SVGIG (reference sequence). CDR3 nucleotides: TGTGCCTGGAGTCCGCTTTCAACTAATGAAAAACTGTTTTTT. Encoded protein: CAWSPLSTNEKLFF.

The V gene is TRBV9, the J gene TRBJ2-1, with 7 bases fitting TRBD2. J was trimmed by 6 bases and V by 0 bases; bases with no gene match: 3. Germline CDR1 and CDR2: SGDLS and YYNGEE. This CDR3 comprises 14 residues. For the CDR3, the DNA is TGTGCCAGCAGCGTAGGGCGGGGGAGCAATGAGCAGTTCTTC. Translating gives CASSVGRGSNEQFF.

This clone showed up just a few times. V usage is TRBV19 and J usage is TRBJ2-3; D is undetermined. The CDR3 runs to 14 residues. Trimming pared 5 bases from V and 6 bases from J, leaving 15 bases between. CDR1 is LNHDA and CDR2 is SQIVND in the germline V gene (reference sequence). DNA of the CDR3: TGTGCCAGTAGTTTGAGTAGACCTCCGGATACGCAGTATTTT. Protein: CASSLSRPPDTQYF.

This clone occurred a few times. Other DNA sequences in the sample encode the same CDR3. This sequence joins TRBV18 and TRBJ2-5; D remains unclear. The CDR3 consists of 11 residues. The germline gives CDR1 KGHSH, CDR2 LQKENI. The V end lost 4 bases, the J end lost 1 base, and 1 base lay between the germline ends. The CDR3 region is CASSLQETQYF. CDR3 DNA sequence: TGTGCCAGCTCACTCCAAGAGACCCAGTACTTC. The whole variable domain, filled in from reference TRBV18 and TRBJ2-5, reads NAGVMQNPRHLVRRRGQEARLRCSPMKGHSHVYWYRQLPEEGLKFMVYLQKENIIDESGMPKERFSAEFPKEGPSILRIQQVVRGDSAAYFCASSLQETQYFGPGTRLLVL.

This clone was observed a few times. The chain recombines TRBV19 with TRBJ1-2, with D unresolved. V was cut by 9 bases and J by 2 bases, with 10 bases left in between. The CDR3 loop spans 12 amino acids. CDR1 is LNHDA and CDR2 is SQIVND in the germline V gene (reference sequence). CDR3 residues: CASQDGNYGYTF. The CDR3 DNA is TGTGCCAGCCAAGACGGAAACTATGGCTACACCTTC.

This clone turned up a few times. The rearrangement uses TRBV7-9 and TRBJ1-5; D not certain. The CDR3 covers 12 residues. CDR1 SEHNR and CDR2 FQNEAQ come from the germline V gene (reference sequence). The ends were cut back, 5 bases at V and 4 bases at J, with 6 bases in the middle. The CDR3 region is CASSTQNQPQHF. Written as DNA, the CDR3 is TGTGCCAGCAGCACCCAGAATCAGCCCCAGCATTTT.

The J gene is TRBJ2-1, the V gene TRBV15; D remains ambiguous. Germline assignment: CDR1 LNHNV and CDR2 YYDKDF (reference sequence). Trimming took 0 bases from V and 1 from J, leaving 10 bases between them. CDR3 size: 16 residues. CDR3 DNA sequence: TGTGCCACCAGCAGAGACCTTAGTGCGTCCTACAATGAGCAGTTCTTC. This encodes CATSRDLSASYNEQFF.

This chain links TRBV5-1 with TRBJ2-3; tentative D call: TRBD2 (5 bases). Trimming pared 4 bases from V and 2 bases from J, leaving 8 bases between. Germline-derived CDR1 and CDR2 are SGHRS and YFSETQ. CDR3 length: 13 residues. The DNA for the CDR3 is TGCGCCAGCAGCCCCCTAGCCACAGATACGCAGTATTTT. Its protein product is CASSPLATDTQYF.

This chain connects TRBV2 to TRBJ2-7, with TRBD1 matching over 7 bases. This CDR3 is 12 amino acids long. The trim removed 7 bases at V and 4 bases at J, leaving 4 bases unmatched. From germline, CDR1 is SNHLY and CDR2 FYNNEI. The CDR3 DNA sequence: TGTGCCAGCAAGGGGGCTGAATACGAGCAGTACGTC. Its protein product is CASKGAEYEQYV.

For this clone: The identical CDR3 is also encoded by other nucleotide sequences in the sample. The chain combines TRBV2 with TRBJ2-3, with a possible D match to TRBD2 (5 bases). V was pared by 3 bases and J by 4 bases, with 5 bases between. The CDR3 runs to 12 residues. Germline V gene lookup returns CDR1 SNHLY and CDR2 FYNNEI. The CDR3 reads CASSERADTQYF. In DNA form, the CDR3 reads TGTGCCAGCAGTGAGAGGGCAGATACGCAGTATTTT.

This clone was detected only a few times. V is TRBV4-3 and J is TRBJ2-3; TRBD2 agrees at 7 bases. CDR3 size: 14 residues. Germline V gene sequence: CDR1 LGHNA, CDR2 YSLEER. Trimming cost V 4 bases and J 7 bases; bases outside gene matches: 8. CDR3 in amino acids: CASSREGLPNTQYF. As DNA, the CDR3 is TGCGCCAGCAGCCGGGAGGGACTGCCAAATACGCAGTATTTT.

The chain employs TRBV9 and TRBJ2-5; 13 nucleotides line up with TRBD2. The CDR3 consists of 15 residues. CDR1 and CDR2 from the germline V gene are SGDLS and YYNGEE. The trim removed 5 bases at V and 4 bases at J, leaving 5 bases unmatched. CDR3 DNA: TGTGCCAGCAGGTCCGGGACTAGCGGGATAGAGACCCAGTACTTC. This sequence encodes CASRSGTSGIETQYF. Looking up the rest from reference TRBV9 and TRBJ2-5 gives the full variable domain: DSGVTQTPKHLITATGQRVTLRCSPRSGDLSVYWYQQSLDQGLQFLIQYYNGEERAKGNILERFSAQQFPDLHSELNLSSLELGDSALYFCASRSGTSGIETQYFGPGTRLLVL.